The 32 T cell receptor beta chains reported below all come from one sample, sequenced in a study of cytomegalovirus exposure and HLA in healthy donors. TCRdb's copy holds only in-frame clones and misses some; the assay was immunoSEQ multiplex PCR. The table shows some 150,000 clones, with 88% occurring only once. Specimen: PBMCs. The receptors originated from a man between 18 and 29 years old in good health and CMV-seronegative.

CDR3 region: CASSHRTGDRDQPQHF. CDR3 nucleotide sequence: TGCGCCAGCAGTCACCGAACAGGGGATAGGGATCAGCCCCAGCATTTT. The genes are TRBV23-1 and TRBJ1-5, with 7 bases identical to TRBD1. TRBV23-1 carries the ORF label, with uncertain function. Trimming took 3 bases from V and 5 from J; bases not matched to a gene: 10. The CDR3 is 16 residues long.

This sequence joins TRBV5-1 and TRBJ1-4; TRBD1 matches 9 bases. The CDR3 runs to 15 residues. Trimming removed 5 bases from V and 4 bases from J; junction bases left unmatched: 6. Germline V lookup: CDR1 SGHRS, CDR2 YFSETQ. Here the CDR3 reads CASRTRTGDNEKLFF. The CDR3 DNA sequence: TGCGCCAGCAGAACGAGGACAGGGGATAATGAAAAACTGTTTTTT.

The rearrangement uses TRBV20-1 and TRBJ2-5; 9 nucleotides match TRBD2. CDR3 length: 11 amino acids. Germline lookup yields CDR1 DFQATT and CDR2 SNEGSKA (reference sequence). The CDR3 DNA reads TGCATAGCGGGAGTGTCAGAGACCCAGTACTTC. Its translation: CIAGVSETQYF.

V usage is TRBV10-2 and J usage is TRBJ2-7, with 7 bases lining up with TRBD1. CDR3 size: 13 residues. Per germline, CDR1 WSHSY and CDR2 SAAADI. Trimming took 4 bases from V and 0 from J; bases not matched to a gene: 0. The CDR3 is CASSGTGSYEQYF. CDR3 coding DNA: TGCGCCAGCAGTGGGACAGGCTCCTACGAGCAGTACTTC.

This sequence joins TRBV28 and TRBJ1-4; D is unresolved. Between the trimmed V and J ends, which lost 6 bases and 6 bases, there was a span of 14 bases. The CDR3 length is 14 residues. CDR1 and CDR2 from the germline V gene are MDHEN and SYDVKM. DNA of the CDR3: TGTGCCAGCAGGTTTACCGGGAACGATGAAAAACTGTTTTTT. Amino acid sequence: CASRFTGNDEKLFF. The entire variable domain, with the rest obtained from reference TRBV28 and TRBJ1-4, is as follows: DVKVTQSSRYLVKRTGEKVFLECVQDMDHENMFWYRQDPGLGLRLIYFSYDVKMKEKGDIPEGYSVSREKKERFSLILESASTNQTSMYLCASRFTGNDEKLFFGSGTQLSVL.

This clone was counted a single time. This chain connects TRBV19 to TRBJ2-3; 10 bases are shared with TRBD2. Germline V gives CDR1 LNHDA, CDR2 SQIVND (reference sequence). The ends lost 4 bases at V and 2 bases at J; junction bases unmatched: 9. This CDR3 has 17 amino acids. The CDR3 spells CASSTFGAGGNTDTQYF. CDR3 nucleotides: TGTGCCAGTAGTACGTTTGGAGCGGGGGGGAACACAGATACGCAGTATTTT. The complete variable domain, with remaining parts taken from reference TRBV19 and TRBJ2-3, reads DGGITQSPKYLFRKEGQNVTLSCEQNLNHDAMYWYRQDPGQGLRLIYYSQIVNDFQKGDIAEGYSVSREKKESFPLTVTSAQKNPTAFYLCASSTFGAGGNTDTQYFGPGTRLTVL.

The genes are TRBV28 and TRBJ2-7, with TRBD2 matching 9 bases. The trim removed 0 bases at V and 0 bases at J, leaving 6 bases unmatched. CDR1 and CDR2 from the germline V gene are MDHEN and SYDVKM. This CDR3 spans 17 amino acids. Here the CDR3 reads CASSLCIVSGSSYEQYF. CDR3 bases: TGTGCCAGCAGTTTATGCATCGTTAGCGGGAGCTCCTACGAGCAGTACTTC.

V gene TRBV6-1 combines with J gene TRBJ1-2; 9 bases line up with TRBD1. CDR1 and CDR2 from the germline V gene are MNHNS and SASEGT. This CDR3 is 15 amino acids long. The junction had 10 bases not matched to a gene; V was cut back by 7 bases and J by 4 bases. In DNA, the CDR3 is TGTGCCAGCACTCTGACAGGGGGAGGAGGCTATGGCTACACCTTC. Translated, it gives CASTLTGGGGYGYTF.

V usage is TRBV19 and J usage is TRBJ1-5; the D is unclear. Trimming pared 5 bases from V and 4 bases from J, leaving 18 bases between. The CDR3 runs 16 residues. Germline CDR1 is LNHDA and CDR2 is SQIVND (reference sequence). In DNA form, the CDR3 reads TGTGCCAGTAGTTCCCCGGGGAGAGAGTTTAATCAGCCCCAGCATTTT. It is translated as CASSSPGREFNQPQHF. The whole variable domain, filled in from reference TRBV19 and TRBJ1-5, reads DGGITQSPKYLFRKEGQNVTLSCEQNLNHDAMYWYRQDPGQGLRLIYYSQIVNDFQKGDIAEGYSVSREKKESFPLTVTSAQKNPTAFYLCASSSPGREFNQPQHFGDGTRLSIL.

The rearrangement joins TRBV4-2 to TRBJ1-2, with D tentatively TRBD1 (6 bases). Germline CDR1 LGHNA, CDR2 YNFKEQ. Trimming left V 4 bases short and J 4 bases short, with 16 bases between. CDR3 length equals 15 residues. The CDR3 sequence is CASSLPGGAGYGYTF. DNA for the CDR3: TGTGCCAGCAGCCTCCCGGGGGGGGCAGGCTATGGCTACACCTTC.

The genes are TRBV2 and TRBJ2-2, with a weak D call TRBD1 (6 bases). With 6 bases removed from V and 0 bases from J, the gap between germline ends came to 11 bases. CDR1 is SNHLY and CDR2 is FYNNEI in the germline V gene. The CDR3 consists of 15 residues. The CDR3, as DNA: TGTGCCAGCAGGGCGGACAGCACGAACACCGGGGAGCTGTTTTTT. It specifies CASRADSTNTGELFF.

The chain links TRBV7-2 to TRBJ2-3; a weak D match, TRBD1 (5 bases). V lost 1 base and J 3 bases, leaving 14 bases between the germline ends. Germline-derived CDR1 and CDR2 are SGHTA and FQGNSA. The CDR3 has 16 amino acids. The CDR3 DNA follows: TGTGCCAGCAGCTTAGTGGATTTGGCAGGGACAGATACGCAGTATTTT. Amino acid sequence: CASSLVDLAGTDTQYF.

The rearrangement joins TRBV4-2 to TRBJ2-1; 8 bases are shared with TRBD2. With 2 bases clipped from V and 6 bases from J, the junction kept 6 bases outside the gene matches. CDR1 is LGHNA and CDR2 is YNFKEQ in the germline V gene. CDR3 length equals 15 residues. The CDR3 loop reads CASSQFLAGVNEQFF. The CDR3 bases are TGTGCCAGCAGCCAATTCCTAGCGGGTGTCAATGAGCAGTTCTTC.

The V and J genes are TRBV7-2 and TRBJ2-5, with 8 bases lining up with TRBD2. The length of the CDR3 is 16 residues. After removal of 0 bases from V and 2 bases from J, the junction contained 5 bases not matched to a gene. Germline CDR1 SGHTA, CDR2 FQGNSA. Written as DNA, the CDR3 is TGTGCCAGCAGCTTAGCGGCGGGGGGAATACAAGAGACCCAGTACTTC. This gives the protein CASSLAAGGIQETQYF.

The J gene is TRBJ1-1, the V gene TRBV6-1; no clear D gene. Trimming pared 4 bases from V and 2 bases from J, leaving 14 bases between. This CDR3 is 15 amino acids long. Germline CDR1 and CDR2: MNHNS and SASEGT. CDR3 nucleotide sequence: TGTGCCAGCAGTGGCCAGTCCCGATTCAACACTGAAGCTTTCTTT. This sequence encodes CASSGQSRFNTEAFF.

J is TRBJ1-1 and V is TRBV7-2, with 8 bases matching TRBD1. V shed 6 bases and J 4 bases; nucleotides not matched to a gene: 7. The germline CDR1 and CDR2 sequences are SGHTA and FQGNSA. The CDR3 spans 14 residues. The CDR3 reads CASRMGQVGTEAFF. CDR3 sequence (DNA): TGTGCCAGCAGAATGGGACAGGTGGGCACTGAAGCTTTCTTT.

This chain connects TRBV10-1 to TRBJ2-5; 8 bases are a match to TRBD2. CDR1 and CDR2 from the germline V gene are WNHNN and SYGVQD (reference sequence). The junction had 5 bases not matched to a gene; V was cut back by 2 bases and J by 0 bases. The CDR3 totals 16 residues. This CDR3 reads CASSERRGGYQETQYF. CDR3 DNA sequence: TGCGCCAGCAGTGAGCGACGGGGGGGTTACCAAGAGACCCAGTACTTC.

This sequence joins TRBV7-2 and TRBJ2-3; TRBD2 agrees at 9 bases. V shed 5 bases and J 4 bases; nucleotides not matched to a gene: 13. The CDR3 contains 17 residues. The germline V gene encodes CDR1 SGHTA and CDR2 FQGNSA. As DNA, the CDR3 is TGTGCCAGCAGCCGACCTGGGGGGCGGGAGGGGGCAGATACGCAGTATTTT. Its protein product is CASSRPGGREGADTQYF.

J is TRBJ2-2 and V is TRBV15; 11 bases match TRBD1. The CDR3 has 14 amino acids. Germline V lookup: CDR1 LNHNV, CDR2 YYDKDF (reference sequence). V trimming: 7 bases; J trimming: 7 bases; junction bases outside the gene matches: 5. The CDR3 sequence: CATKGQGAVGELFF. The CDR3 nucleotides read TGTGCCACCAAAGGACAGGGGGCTGTCGGGGAGCTGTTTTTT.

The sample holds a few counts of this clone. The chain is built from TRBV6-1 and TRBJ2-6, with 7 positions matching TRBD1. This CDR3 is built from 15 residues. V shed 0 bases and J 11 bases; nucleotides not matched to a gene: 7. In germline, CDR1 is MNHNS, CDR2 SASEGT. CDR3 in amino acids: CASSEATGSSHVLTF. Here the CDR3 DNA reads TGTGCCAGCAGTGAAGCGACAGGGTCAAGTCACGTCCTGACTTTC.

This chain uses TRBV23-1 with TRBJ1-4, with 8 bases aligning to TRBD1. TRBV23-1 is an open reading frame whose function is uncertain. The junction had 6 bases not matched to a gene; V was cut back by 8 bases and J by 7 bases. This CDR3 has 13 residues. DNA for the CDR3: TGCGCCAGCGGGCCAGGGGGCGGTGAAAAACTGTTTTTT. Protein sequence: CASGPGGGEKLFF.

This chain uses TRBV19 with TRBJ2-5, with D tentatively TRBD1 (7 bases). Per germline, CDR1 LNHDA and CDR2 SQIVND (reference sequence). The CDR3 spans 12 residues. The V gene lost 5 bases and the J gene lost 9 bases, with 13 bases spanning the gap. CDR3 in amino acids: CASSARGASQYF. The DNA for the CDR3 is TGTGCCAGTAGTGCCAGGGGGGCGTCCCAGTACTTC. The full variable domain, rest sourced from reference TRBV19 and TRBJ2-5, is DGGITQSPKYLFRKEGQNVTLSCEQNLNHDAMYWYRQDPGQGLRLIYYSQIVNDFQKGDIAEGYSVSREKKESFPLTVTSAQKNPTAFYLCASSARGASQYFGPGTRLLVL.

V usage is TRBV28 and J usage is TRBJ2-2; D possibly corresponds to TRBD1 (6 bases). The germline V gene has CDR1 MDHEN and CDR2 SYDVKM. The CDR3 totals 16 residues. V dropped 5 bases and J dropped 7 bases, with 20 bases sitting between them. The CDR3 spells CASSSRARRGGGELFF. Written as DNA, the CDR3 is TGTGCCAGCAGTAGCCGGGCGCGCCGAGGGGGCGGGGAGCTGTTTTTT.

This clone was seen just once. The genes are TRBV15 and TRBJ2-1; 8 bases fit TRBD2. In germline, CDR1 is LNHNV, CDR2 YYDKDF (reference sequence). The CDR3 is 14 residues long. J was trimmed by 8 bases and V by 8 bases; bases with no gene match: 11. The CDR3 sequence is CATGAGTRVYEQFF. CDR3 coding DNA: TGTGCCACCGGCGCCGGGACTAGAGTCTATGAGCAGTTCTTC.

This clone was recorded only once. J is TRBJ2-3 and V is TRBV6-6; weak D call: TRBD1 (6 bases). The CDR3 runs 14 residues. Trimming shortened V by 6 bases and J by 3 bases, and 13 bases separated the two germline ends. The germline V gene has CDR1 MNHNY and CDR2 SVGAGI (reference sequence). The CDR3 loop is CASSGAQGTDTQYF. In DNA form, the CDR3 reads TGTGCCAGCAGCGGGGCACAGGGAACAGATACGCAGTATTTT.

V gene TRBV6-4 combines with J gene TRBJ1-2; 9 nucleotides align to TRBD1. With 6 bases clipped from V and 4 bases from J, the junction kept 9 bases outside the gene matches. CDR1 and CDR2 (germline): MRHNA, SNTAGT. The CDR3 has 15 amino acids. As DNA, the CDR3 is TGTGCCAGCAGAGTTACGGGACAGGGAGGCTATGGCTACACCTTC. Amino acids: CASRVTGQGGYGYTF.

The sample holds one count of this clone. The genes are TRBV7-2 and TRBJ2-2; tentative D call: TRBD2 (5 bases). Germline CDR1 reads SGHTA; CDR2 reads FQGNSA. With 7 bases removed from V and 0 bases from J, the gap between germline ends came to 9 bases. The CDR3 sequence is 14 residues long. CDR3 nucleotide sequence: TGTGCCAGCAACCTACTAGCGAACACCGGGGAGCTGTTTTTT. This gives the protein CASNLLANTGELFF. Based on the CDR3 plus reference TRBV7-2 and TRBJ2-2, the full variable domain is GAGVSQSPSNKVTEKGKDVELRCDPISGHTALYWYRQSLGQGLEFLIYFQGNSAPDKSGLPSDRFSAERTGGSVSTLTIQRTQQEDSAVYLCASNLLANTGELFFGEGSRLTVL.

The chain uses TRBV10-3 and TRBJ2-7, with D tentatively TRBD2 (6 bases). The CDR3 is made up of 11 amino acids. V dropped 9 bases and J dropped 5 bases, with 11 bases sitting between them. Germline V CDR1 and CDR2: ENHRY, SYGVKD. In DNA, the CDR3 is TGTGCCATAGGTTGGGGGGACGAGCAGTACGTC. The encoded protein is CAIGWGDEQYV.

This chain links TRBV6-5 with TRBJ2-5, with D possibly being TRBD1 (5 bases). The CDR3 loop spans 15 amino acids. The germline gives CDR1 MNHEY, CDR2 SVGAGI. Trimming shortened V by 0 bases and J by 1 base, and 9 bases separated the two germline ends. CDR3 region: CASSYSIQVQETQYF. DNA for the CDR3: TGTGCCAGCAGTTACTCGATACAGGTCCAAGAGACCCAGTACTTC.

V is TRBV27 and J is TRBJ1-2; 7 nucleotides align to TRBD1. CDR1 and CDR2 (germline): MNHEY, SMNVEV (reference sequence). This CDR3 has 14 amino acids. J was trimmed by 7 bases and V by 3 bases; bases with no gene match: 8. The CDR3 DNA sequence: TGTGCCAGCAGTTTTTCGACAGGGAAGGGTGGCTACACCTTC. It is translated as CASSFSTGKGGYTF.

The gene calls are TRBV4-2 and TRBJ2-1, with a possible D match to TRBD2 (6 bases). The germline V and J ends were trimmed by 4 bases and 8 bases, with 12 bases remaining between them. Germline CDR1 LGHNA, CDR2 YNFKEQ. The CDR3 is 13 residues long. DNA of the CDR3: TGTGCCAGCAGCCTTAAGCCGGGAGATGAGCAGTTCTTC. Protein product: CASSLKPGDEQFF.

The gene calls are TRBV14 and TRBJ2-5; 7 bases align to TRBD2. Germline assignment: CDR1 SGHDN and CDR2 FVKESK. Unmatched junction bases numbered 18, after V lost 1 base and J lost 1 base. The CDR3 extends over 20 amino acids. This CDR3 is CASSQGLTREAKALQETQYF. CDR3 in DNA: TGTGCCAGCAGCCAAGGTCTAACCCGGGAGGCCAAGGCTCTCCAAGAGACCCAGTACTTC.